This TCR beta chain was captured in a study of T cells in Graves' hyperthyroidism and ophthalmopathy. The wider study: Specimen type is peripheral blood, collected at initial diagnosis prior to any treatment.

Study-wide points: Blood also showed most of the thyroid clonotypes that were expanded above 0.001.

V lost 7 bases, J lost 7 bases, and 5 bases stayed unmatched. The CDR3 is made up of 13 amino acids. Germline V gene sequence: CDR1 MDHEN, CDR2 SYDVKM. Criteria for exclusion of patients were uncontrolled infection, other autoimmune disease, pregnancy or lactation. Concerning this clonotype: Its antigen is as yet unknown. A much larger clonotype is one base distant, so this may be a read error.

Template material for amplifying TCR beta CDR3 regions consisted of RNA transcripts. Carried out on the TCR CDR3, a first-round RT-PCR used the HTBI primer set. Via MiXCR, TCRdb re-called the multiplex PCR reads, giving one row per CDR3 protein. This table has approximately 620,000 distinct CDR3 sequences, around 14% appearing once. Source material: blood. The clonotype was recovered from a woman aged 25-40 years with Graves' hyperthyroidism that later progressed to Graves' ophthalmopathy. V and J are TRBV28 and TRBJ1-5, with 9 nucleotides matching TRBD1. The CDR3 sequence: CASTRQGDQPQHF. The CDR3 DNA reads TGTGCCAGCACCCGACAGGGGGACCAGCCCCAGCATTTT.